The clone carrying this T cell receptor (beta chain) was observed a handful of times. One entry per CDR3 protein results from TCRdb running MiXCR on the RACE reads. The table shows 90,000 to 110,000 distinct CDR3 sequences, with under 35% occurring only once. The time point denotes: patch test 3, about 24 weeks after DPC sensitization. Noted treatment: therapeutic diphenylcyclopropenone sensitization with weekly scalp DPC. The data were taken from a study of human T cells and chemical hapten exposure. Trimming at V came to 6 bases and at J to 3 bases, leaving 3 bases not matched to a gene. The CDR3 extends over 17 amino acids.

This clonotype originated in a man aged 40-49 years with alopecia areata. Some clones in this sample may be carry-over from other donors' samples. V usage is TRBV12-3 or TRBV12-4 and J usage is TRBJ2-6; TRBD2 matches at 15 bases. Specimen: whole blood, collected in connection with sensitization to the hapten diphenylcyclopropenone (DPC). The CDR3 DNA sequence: TGTGCCAGCAGCCCGGGACTAGCGGGAGGTGGGGCCAACGTCCTGACTTTC. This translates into CASSPGLAGGGANVLTF.